A selection of T cell receptor beta chains follows, all from one sample in a study of T cell changes during pregnancy in multiple sclerosis. Sequencing used immunoSEQ multiplex PCR; TCRdb keeps in-frame clones, though not all of them. This sample carries 35,000 to 55,000 clones, 80% to 95% of them seen once, and the ten largest clones take approximately 2.2%. The source was peripheral blood, collected in the third trimester of pregnancy. These receptors were obtained from a female donor with multiple sclerosis, enrolled in a pregnancy study. Both conserved end residues are part of each CDR3. Each record gives: V gene, CDR3 length, clone size, J gene, D gene, CDR3 DNA, CDR3 protein. The D gene is left open where the match is weak. Clone sizes are given selectively: once, few, many, or a class where the clone is expanded.

>TRBV5-1|16|.|TRBJ2-2|.
TGCGCCAGCAGCCGCACTCCGGCGGAAAACACCGGGGAGCTGTTTTTT
CASSRTPAENTGELFF
>TRBV19|13|few|TRBJ1-1|TRBD1
TGTGCCAGTAGTGACAGGGGGAACACTGAAGCTTTCTTT
CASSDRGNTEAFF
>TRBV2|14|.|TRBJ1-1|.
TGTGCCAGCAGTGAAGTGGGACTCGGGACTGAAGCTTTCTTT
CASSEVGLGTEAFF
>TRBV6-1|15|.|TRBJ1-3|TRBD1
TGTGCCAGCAGTGAAAGGACAGGGGAAGGAAACACCATATATTTT
CASSERTGEGNTIYF
>TRBV7-2|15|.|TRBJ2-1|TRBD2
TGTGCCAGCAGTTGGCTAGCGGGAGAGGTTAATGAGCAGTTCTTC
CASSWLAGEVNEQFF
>TRBV29-1|13|.|TRBJ2-7|TRBD2
TGCAGCGTTGCCGGACTAGTGGGCTACGAGCAGTACTTC
CSVAGLVGYEQYF
>TRBV5-1|14|.|TRBJ1-5|TRBD1
TGCGCCAGCAGCTTGACAGGGGGTGATCAGCCCCAGCATTTT
CASSLTGGDQPQHF
>TRBV7-2|16|.|TRBJ1-2|TRBD1
TGTGCCAGCAGCCCACGACAGGGGGCGCCAGTCTATGGCTACACCTTC
CASSPRQGAPVYGYTF
>TRBV4-1|16|.|TRBJ2-3|TRBD2
TGCGCCAGCAGCCAAGTCAAAGCGGGAGGGCCGGATACGCAGTATTTT
CASSQVKAGGPDTQYF
>TRBV6-1|14|.|TRBJ2-5|.
TGTGCCAGCCGAGAGGAGGGACTCAAAGAGACCCAGTACTTC
CASREEGLKETQYF
>TRBV6-1|13|.|TRBJ2-7|.
TGTGCCAGCAGCGAGACAGGACTCTACGAGCAGTACTTC
CASSETGLYEQYF
>TRBV18|17|.|TRBJ2-1|TRBD2
TGTGCCAGCTCACGACTCGTAGCGGGAGGGACCTACAATGAGCAGTTCTTC
CASSRLVAGGTYNEQFF
>TRBV28|16|once|TRBJ1-3|.
TGTGCCAGCAGACCTATCGGACATCGCTCTGGAAACACCATATATTTT
CASRPIGHRSGNTIYF
>TRBV6-4|15|.|TRBJ2-3|TRBD2
TGTGCCAGCAGTGACTCAACGGGAGGAGGAGATACGCAGTATTTT
CASSDSTGGGDTQYF
>TRBV5-6|17|.|TRBJ2-1|.
TGTGCCAGCAGCCCCCCTTCGGGGCGGGGTTTTATAAATGAGCAGTTCTTC
CASSPPSGRGFINEQFF
>TRBV30|15|.|TRBJ2-7|TRBD1
TGTGCCTGGAGAGGAACCGGGACAGGGGTCTACGAGCAGTACTTC
CAWRGTGTGVYEQYF
>TRBV7-2|18|.|TRBJ2-2|.
TGTGCCAGCAGCCGCAGGACCGGGACATACGCGAACACCGGGGAGCTGTTTTTT
CASSRRTGTYANTGELFF
>TRBV21-1|14|.|TRBJ2-7|.
TGTGCCAGCAGCAAAGAGGGGGAAGTCTACGAGCAGTACTTC
CASSKEGEVYEQYF
>TRBV5-1|14|.|TRBJ1-2|.
TGCGCCAGCAGCTTGGTGGTGGGGAGCTATGGCTACACCTTC
CASSLVVGSYGYTF
>TRBV7-9|15|.|TRBJ1-4|.
TGTGCCAGCAGCTTATCAGTTGCAACTAATGAAAAACTGTTTTTT
CASSLSVATNEKLFF
>TRBV6-1|13|.|TRBJ2-2|TRBD1
TGTGCCAGCACAGGGGGGAACACCGGGGAGCTGTTTTTT
CASTGGNTGELFF
>TRBV10-2|16|.|TRBJ2-1|TRBD2
TGCGCCAGCAGGCGTTGGGGGACTAGGGACTACAATGAGCAGTTCTTC
CASRRWGTRDYNEQFF
>TRBV27|13|.|TRBJ2-5|.
TGTGCCAGCAGTATCACAGGAACGGGGACCCAGTACTTC
CASSITGTGTQYF
>TRBV30|13|.|TRBJ1-1|.
TGTGCCTGGAGTCGGACAGCCAACACTGAAGCTTTCTTT
CAWSRTANTEAFF
>TRBV7-2|15|.|TRBJ2-2|TRBD2
TGTGCCAGCAGCCCCGGACTAGATTCAACCGGGGAGCTGTTTTTT
CASSPGLDSTGELFF
>TRBV6-6|14|.|TRBJ1-2|TRBD1
TGTGCCAGCAGTTTAGGGACAGGGGACTATGGCTACACCTTC
CASSLGTGDYGYTF
>TRBV5-6|17|.|TRBJ2-7|.
TGTGCCAGCAGCTTGGGCCCGTTGGAGGCGGTGAGGTACGAGCAGTACTTC
CASSLGPLEAVRYEQYF
>TRBV28|13|.|TRBJ1-1|TRBD1
TGTGCCAGCAGTTTGTCGCAGGGGGTTGAAGCTTTCTTT
CASSLSQGVEAFF
>TRBV10-3|14|.|TRBJ2-3|.
TGTGCCATCAGTGATAGAAGGGGCGCAGATACGCAGTATTTT
CAISDRRGADTQYF
>TRBV29-1|15|.|TRBJ2-1|.
TGCAGCGTTGAAGATTTCCGGGATGAGTACAATGAGCAGTTCTTC
CSVEDFRDEYNEQFF
>TRBV14|13|.|TRBJ2-5|.
TGTGCCAGCAGCCAACTTTTGCGGGAGACCCAGTACTTC
CASSQLLRETQYF
>TRBV5-1|12|.|TRBJ1-6|.
TGCGCCAGCCGGACACCCGACTCACCCCTCCACTTT
CASRTPDSPLHF
>TRBV27|14|.|TRBJ2-1|.
TGTGCCAGCAGTTTTGAGGGTTCCTACAATGAGCAGTTCTTC
CASSFEGSYNEQFF
>TRBV9|15|.|TRBJ1-1|.
TGTGCCAGCAGCGCGGTGAGCATAAGGGGCACTGAAGCTTTCTTT
CASSAVSIRGTEAFF
>TRBV9|13|.|TRBJ2-2|.
TGTGCCAGCAGCCCTCAGGGGCGAGGGGAGCTGTTTTTT
CASSPQGRGELFF
>TRBV2|13|.|TRBJ2-7|TRBD1
TGTGCCAGCTGGAGGACAGGCGACTACGAGCAGTACTTC
CASWRTGDYEQYF
>TRBV11-1|13|.|TRBJ1-1|.
TGTGCCAGCAGCAGAAACAGGAACACTGAAGCTTTCTTT
CASSRNRNTEAFF
>TRBV6-5|14|.|TRBJ2-3|TRBD2
TGTGCCAGTAAGCGGGAGGGCAACACAGATACGCAGTATTTT
CASKREGNTDTQYF
>TRBV7-3|16|once|TRBJ2-2|TRBD2
TGTGCCAGCAGCCCAAATAGCGGGGGGGAGACCGGGGAGCTGTTTTTT
CASSPNSGGETGELFF
>TRBV27|15|.|TRBJ1-2|TRBD1
TGTGCCAGCAGTTTGGACCGGGACAGCTACTATGGCTACACCTTC
CASSLDRDSYYGYTF
>TRBV4-1|17|.|TRBJ2-1|TRBD2
TGCGCCAGCAGCCAAGTAAGTGGTAGCGGGTACAACTATGAGCAGTTCTTC
CASSQVSGSGYNYEQFF
>TRBV7-2|14|.|TRBJ1-1|TRBD1
TGTGCCAGCAGCTTCAGGGGGATGAACACTGAAGCTTTCTTT
CASSFRGMNTEAFF
>TRBV11-1|14|.|TRBJ1-3|.
TGTGCCAGCAGCTTACGGCGAGGCGGAAACACCATATATTTT
CASSLRRGGNTIYF
>TRBV5-1|15|.|TRBJ2-3|.
TGCGCCAGCAGCCCTTTTAGCGCTAGCACAGATACGCAGTATTTT
CASSPFSASTDTQYF
>TRBV19|12|.|TRBJ1-2|.
TGTGCCAGTAGTAACAGCCCCTATGGCTACACCTTC
CASSNSPYGYTF
>TRBV7-8|15|.|TRBJ1-5|TRBD1
TGTGCCAGCAGCACGGGACAGGGGGCAAATCAGCCCCAGCATTTT
CASSTGQGANQPQHF
>TRBV7-9|13|.|TRBJ2-5|TRBD1
TGTGCCAGCAGCTACAGGGGGATGGAGACCCAGTACTTC
CASSYRGMETQYF
>TRBV7-3|15|.|TRBJ2-3|.
TGTGCCAGCAGCTCCCAGGGTATCCAGGGGGATACGCAGTATTTT
CASSSQGIQGDTQYF
>TRBV14|16|.|TRBJ2-5|.
TGTGCCAGCAGCCAAGGACAGGGACTAGGTAGAGAGACCCAGTACTTC
CASSQGQGLGRETQYF
>TRBV15|16|.|TRBJ2-1|TRBD2
TGTGCCACCAGCGGGACTAGCGGGAGAGTCTACAATGAGCAGTTCTTC
CATSGTSGRVYNEQFF
>TRBV6-1|16|.|TRBJ2-5|TRBD2
TGTGCCAGCAGTGAAATTGTAGCGGGACTACAAGAGACCCAGTACTTC
CASSEIVAGLQETQYF
>TRBV29-1|13|.|TRBJ1-6|.
TGCAGTGCATCGGAGGACGGGAATTCACCCCTCCACTTT
CSASEDGNSPLHF